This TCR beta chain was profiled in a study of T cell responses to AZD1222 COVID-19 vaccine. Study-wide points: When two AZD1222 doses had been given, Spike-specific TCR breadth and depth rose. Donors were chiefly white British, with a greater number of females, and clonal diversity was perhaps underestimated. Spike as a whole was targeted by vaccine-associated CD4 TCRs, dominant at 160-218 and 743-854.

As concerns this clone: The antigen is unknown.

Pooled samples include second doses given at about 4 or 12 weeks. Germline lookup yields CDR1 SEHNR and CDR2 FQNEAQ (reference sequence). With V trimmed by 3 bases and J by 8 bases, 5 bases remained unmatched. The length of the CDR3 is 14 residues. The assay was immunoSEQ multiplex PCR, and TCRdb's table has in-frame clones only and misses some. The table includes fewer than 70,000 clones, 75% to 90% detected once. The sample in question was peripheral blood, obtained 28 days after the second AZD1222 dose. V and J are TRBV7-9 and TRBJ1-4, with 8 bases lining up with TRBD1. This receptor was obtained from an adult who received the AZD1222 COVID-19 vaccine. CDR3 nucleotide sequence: TGTGCCAGCAGCTTCGCAGGGGGCGGGGAAAAACTGTTTTTT. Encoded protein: CASSFAGGGEKLFF.